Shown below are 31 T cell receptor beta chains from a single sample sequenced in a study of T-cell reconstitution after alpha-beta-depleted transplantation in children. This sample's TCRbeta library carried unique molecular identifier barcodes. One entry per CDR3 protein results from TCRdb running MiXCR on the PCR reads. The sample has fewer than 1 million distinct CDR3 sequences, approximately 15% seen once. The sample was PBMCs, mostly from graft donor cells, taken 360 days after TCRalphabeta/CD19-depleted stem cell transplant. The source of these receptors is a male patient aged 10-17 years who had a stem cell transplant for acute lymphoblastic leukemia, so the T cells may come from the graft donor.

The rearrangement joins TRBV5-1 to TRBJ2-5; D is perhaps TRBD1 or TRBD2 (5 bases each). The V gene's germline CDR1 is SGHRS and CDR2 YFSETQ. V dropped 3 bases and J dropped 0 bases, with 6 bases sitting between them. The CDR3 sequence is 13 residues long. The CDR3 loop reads CASSWGYQETQYF. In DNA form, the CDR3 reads TGCGCCAGCAGCTGGGGGTACCAAGAGACCCAGTACTTC.

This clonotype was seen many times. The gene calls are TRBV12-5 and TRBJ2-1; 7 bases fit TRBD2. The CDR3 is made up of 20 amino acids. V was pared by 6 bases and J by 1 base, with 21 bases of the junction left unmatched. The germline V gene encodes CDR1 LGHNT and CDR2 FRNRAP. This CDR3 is CASGRGYGGLAETSYNEQFF. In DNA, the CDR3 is TGTGCTAGTGGGAGAGGATACGGAGGTCTAGCGGAAACATCCTACAATGAGCAGTTCTTC.

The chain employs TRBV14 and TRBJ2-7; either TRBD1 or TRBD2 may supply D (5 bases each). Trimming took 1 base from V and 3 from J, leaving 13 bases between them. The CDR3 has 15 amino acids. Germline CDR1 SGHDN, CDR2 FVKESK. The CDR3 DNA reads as TGTGCCAGCAGCCAAGCGGCAGGGAGCAACTACGAGCAGTACTTC. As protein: CASSQAAGSNYEQYF.

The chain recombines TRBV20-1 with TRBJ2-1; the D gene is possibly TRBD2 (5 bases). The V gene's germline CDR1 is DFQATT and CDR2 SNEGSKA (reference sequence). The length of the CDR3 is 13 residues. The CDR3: CRAIARAYNEQFF. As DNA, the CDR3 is TGCAGGGCAATAGCGAGAGCCTACAATGAGCAGTTCTTC.

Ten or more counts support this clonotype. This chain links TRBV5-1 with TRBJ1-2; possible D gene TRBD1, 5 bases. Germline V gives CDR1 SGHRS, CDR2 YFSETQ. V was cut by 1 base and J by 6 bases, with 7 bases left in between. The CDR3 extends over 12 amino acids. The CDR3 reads CASSLTGNGYTF. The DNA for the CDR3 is TGCGCCAGCAGCTTGACAGGAAATGGCTACACCTTC.

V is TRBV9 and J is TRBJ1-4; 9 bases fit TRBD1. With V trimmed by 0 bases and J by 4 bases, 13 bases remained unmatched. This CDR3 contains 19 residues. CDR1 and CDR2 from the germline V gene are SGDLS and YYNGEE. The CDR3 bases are TGTGCCAGCAGCGTAGCTACGGGGACAGGGATGGTCCGTAATGAAAAACTGTTTTTT. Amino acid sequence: CASSVATGTGMVRNEKLFF.

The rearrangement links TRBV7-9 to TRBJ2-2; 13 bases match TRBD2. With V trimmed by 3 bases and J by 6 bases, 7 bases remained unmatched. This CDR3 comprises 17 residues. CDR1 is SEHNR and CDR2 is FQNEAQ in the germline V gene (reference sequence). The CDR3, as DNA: TGTGCCAGCAGCTTGGGCCCACTAGCGGGAGGGCCCGGGGAGCTGTTTTTT. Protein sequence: CASSLGPLAGGPGELFF.

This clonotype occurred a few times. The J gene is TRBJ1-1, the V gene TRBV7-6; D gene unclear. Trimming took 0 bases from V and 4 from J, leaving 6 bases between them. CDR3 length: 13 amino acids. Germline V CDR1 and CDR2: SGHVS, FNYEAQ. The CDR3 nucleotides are TGTGCCAGCAGCTTAGCGATGGCCACTGAAGCTTTCTTT. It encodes CASSLAMATEAFF.

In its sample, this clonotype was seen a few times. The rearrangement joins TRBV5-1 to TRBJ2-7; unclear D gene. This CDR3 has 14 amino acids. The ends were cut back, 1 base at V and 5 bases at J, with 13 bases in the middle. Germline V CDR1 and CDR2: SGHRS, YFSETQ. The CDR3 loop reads CASSLYSEIDEQYF. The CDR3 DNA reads TGCGCCAGCAGCTTGTACTCCGAGATCGACGAGCAGTACTTC.

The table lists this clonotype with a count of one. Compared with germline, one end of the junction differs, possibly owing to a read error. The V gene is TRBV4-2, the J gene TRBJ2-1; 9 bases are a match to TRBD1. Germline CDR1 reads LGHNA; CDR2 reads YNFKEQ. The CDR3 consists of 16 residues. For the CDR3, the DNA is TGTGCCTGCAGCCCCAAAACCGGGACAGGGTGGAGTGAGCAGTTCTTC. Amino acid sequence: CACSPKTGTGWSEQFF.

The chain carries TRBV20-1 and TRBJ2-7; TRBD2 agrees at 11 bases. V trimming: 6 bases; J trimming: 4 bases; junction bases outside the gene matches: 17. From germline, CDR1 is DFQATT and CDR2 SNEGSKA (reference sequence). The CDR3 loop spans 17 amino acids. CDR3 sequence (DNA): TGCAGTGCACCGAAGGCTTTTAGCGGGAGGGACGGGTACGAGCAGTACTTC. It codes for CSAPKAFSGRDGYEQYF.

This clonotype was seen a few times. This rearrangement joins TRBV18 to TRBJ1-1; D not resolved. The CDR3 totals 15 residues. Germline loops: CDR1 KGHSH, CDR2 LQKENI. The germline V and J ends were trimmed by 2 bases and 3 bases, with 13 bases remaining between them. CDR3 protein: CASSPSSRGDTEAFF. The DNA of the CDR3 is TGTGCCAGCTCACCAAGTTCCCGGGGAGACACTGAAGCTTTCTTT.

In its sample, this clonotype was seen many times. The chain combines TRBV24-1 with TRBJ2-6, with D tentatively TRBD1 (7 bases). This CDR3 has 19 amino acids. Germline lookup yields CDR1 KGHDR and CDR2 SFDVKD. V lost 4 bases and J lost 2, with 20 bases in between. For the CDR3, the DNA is TGTGCCACCAGTGAGAACCCAGGGGGAGGAAGCACTGGGGCCAACGTCCTGACTTTC. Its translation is CATSENPGGGSTGANVLTF.

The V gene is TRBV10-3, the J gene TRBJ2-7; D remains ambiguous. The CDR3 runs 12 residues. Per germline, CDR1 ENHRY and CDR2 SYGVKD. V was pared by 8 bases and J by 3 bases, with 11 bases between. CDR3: CAIARVYYEQYF. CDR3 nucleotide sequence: TGTGCCATCGCCCGTGTTTACTACGAGCAGTACTTC.

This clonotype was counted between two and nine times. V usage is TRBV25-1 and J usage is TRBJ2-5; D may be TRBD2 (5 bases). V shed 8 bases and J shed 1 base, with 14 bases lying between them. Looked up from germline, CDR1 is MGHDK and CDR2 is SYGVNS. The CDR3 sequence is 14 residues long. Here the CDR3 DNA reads TGTGCCAGCGGCTACTTGGACTTCCAAGAGACCCAGTACTTC. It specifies CASGYLDFQETQYF.

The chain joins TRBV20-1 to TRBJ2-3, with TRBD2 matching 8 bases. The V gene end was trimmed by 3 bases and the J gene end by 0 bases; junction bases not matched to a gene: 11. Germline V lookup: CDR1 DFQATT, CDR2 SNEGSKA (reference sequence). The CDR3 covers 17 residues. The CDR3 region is CSASASGSTSSTDTQYF. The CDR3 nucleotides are TGCAGTGCTAGCGCCAGCGGGAGCACCTCTAGCACAGATACGCAGTATTTT.

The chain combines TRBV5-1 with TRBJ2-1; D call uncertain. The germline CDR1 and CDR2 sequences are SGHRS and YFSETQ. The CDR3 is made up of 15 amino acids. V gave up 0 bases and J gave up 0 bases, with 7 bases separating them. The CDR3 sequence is CASSLESSSYNEQFF. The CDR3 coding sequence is TGCGCCAGCAGCTTGGAGTCCAGCTCCTACAATGAGCAGTTCTTC.

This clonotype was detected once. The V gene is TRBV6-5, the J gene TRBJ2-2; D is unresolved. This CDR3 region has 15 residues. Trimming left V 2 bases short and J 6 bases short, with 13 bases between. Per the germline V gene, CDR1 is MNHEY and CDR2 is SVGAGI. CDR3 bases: TGTGCCAGCAGTTACGTCGCGACCCATCCCGGGGAGCTGTTTTTT. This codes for CASSYVATHPGELFF.

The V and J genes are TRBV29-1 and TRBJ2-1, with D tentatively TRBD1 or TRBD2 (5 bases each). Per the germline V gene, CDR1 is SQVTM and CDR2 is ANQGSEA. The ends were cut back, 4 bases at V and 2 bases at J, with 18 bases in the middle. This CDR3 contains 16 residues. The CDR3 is CSVVLVPGRAYNEQFF. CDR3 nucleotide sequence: TGCAGCGTTGTCCTCGTCCCGGGACGGGCCTACAATGAGCAGTTCTTC.

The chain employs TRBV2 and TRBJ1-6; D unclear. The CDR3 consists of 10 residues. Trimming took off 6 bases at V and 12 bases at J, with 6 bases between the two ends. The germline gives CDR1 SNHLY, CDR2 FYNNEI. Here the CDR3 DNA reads TGTGCCAGCAGAGGTGGACCCCTCCACTTT. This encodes CASRGGPLHF. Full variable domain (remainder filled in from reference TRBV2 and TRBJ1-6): EPEVTQTPSHQVTQMGQEVILRCVPISNHLYFYWYRQILGQKVEFLVSFYNNEISEKSEIFDDQFSVERPDGSNFTLKIRSTKLEDSAMYFCASRGGPLHFGNGTRLTVT.

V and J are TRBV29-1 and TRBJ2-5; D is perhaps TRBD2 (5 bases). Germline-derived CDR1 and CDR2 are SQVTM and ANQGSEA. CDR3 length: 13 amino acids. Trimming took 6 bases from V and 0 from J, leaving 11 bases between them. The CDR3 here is CSVEKRYQETQYF. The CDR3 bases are TGCAGCGTCGAAAAGCGGTACCAAGAGACCCAGTACTTC.

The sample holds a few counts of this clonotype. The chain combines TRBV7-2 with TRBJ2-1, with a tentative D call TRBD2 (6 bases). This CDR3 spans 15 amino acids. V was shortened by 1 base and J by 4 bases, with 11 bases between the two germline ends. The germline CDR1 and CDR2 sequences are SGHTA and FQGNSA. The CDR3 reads CASSLELANYNEQFF. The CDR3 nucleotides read TGTGCCAGCAGCTTAGAGCTAGCGAATTACAATGAGCAGTTCTTC. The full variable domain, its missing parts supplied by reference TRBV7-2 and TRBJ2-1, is GAGVSQSPSNKVTEKGKDVELRCDPISGHTALYWYRQSLGQGLEFLIYFQGNSAPDKSGLPSDRFSAERTGGSVSTLTIQRTQQEDSAVYLCASSLELANYNEQFFGPGTRLTVL.

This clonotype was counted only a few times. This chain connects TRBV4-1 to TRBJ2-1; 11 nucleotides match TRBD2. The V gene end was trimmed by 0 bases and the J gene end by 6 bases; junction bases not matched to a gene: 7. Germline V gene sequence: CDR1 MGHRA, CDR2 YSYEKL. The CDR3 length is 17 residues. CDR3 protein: CASSQEPIAGGANEQFF. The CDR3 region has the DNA TGCGCCAGCAGCCAAGAACCCATAGCGGGAGGGGCCAATGAGCAGTTCTTC.

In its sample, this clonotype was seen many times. The CDR3 DNA is TGCAGCGTTGACTTCGGGCCTAGCACAGATACGCAGTATTTT. Amino acids: CSVDFGPSTDTQYF. The chain couples TRBV29-1 to TRBJ2-3; the D is unclear. Trimming pared 3 bases from V and 0 bases from J, leaving 10 bases between. Germline V CDR1 and CDR2: SQVTM, ANQGSEA. The CDR3 consists of 14 residues.

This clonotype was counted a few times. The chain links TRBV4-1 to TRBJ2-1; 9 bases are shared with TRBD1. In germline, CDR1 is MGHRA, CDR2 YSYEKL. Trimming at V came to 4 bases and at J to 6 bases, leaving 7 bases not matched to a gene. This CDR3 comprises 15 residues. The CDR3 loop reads CASSPDRGYRNEQFF. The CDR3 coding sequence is TGCGCCAGCAGCCCCGACAGGGGGTACCGCAATGAGCAGTTCTTC.

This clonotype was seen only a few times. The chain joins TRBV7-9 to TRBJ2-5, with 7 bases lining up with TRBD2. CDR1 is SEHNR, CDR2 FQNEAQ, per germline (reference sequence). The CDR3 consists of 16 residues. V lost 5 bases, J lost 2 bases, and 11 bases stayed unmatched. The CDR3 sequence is CASSPPPWGGQETQYF. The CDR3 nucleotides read TGTGCCAGCAGCCCCCCCCCCTGGGGGGGACAAGAGACCCAGTACTTC.

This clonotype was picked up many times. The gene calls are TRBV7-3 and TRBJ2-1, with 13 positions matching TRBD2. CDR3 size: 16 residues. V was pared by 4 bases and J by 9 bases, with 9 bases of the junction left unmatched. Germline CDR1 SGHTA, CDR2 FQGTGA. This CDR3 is CASSWGLAGSQPEQFF. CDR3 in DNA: TGTGCCAGCAGCTGGGGACTAGCGGGGTCTCAGCCTGAGCAGTTCTTC.

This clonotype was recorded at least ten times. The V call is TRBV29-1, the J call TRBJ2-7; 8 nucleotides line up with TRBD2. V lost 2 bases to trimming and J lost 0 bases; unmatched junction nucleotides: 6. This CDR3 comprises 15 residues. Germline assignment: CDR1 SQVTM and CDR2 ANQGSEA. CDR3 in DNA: TGCAGCGTTGAACCCTCCGGGACTAGCTCCTACGAGCAGTACTTC. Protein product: CSVEPSGTSSYEQYF.

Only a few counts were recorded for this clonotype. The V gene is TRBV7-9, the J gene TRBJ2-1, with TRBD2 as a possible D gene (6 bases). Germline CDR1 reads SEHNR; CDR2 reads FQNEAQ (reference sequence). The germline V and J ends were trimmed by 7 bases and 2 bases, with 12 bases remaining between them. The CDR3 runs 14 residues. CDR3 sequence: CASTPGGTYNEQFF. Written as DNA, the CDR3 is TGTGCCAGCACGCCCGGCGGGACCTACAATGAGCAGTTCTTC.

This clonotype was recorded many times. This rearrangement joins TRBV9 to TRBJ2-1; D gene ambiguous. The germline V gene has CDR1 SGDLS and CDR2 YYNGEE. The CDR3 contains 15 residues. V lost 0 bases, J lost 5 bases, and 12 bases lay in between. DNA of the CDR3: TGTGCCAGCAGCGTAGGCGGTGAAGCCCACAATGAGCAGTTCTTC. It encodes CASSVGGEAHNEQFF.

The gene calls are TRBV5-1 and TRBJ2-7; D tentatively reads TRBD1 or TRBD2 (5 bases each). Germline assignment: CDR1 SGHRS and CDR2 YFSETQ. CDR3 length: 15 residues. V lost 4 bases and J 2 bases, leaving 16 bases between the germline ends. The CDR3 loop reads CASSRSGTLTYEQYF. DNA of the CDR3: TGCGCCAGCAGCCGGTCCGGGACGTTAACCTACGAGCAGTACTTC.